These 29 T cell receptor beta chains came from one sample sequenced in a study of regulatory T cells in long-lasting Graves disease (dated by TCRdb to the early 2020s). The time point label, as the study defines it: newly diagnosed GD, antithyroid drugs for less than 3 months. RNA was extracted from PBMCs in TRIzol for both TCR sequencing and RNA sequencing. Library method: multiplex PCR. The listed sequencing device is Illumina HiSeq 4000. CDR3 regions were amplified by Arm-PCR with iRepertoire HTBI primers to construct TCR beta libraries. Starting from the raw public reads, TCRdb applied fastp trimming at Q25, assembled clones with MiXCR and retained in-frame beta chains. Records with the same CDR3 protein are collapsed into one entry carrying the most frequent genes and DNA. Recorded for this sample are 400,000 to 500,000 distinct CDR3 sequences; 14% of them occurred a single time. Roughly 18% of the sample rests with the top ten.

These data also formed part of another study, on T cells in Graves' hyperthyroidism and ophthalmopathy.

Here the sequenced sample was peripheral blood mononuclear cells (PBMCs), taken at new diagnosis, from a patient treated with antithyroid drugs. The receptors derive from a woman aged 45-65 years with Graves disease. Donor details come from another sample of the same person, matched by shared clones.

This clonotype was recorded at least ten times. J is TRBJ2-7 and V is TRBV20-1; 9 bases align to TRBD1. CDR1 DFQATT and CDR2 SNEGSKA come from the germline V gene (reference sequence). V was clipped by 1 base and J by 3 bases; unmatched bases: 13. This CDR3 has 17 amino acids. CDR3 sequence (DNA): TGCAGTGCTAGAGGAGAACCTACAGGGGGCGTAGACTACGAGCAGTACTTC. Encoded protein: CSARGEPTGGVDYEQYF.

This clonotype has a count of ten or more. The V gene is TRBV29-1, the J gene TRBJ2-2; weak D call: TRBD1 (6 bases). Trimming pared 7 bases from V and 3 bases from J, leaving 9 bases between. The CDR3 runs 12 residues. Germline assignment: CDR1 SQVTM and CDR2 ANQGSEA. As DNA, the CDR3 is TGCAGCGGCAGGGGATACACCGGGGAGCTGTTTTTT. Translation gives CSGRGYTGELFF.

This clonotype was observed at least ten times. The chain couples TRBV2 to TRBJ2-5; D is undetermined. Per the germline V gene, CDR1 is SNHLY and CDR2 is FYNNEI. V was shortened by 7 bases and J by 4 bases, with 10 bases between the two germline ends. CDR3 length equals 12 residues. The CDR3 DNA reads as TGTGCCAGCAATGTTGGCCCAGAGACCCAGTACTTC. This sequence encodes CASNVGPETQYF.

This clonotype was recorded many times. The chain combines TRBV29-1 with TRBJ2-1; 10 bases align to TRBD1. CDR3 size: 16 residues. After removal of 3 bases from V and 9 bases from J, the junction contained 14 bases not matched to a gene. CDR1 is SQVTM and CDR2 is ANQGSEA in the germline V gene. The CDR3 coding sequence is TGCAGCGTTGAGGGCCCGGGGGGACAGGGGTTTGGTGAGCAGTTCTTC. Translating gives CSVEGPGGQGFGEQFF.

Turning to this clonotype: A read error may explain this, as a much larger clone is one base away. V gene TRBV3-1 combines with J gene TRBJ2-1; 7 bases align to TRBD2. The V gene end was trimmed by 4 bases and the J gene end by 3 bases; junction bases not matched to a gene: 3. Germline V CDR1 and CDR2: LGHDT, YNNKEL (reference sequence). The CDR3 totals 14 residues. The CDR3 nucleotides read TGTGCCAGCAGCCCGGGACTACGCTACAATGAGCAGTTCTTC. It is translated as CASSPGLRYNEQFF.

This clonotype was picked up many times. V gene TRBV11-2 combines with J gene TRBJ2-1; 11 bases align to TRBD2. This CDR3 contains 15 residues. CDR1 SGHAT and CDR2 FQNNGV come from the germline V gene. J lost 7 bases, V lost 3 bases, and 5 bases had no gene match. This CDR3 is CASSFELAGVNEQFF. CDR3 DNA sequence: TGTGCCAGCAGCTTCGAACTAGCGGGAGTAAATGAGCAGTTCTTC.

At least ten counts were recorded for this clonotype. The V and J genes are TRBV7-9 and TRBJ1-1; 8 bases map to TRBD1. The CDR3 runs 15 residues. Germline CDR1 is SEHNR and CDR2 is FQNEAQ (reference sequence). V gave up 2 bases and J gave up 1 base; unmatched junction bases: 3. CDR3 sequence (DNA): TGTGCCAGCAGCTTACAGACAGGGGCGAACACTGAAGCTTTCTTT. Amino acids: CASSLQTGANTEAFF.

The sample holds many counts of this clonotype. This rearrangement joins TRBV3-1 to TRBJ1-6; D might be TRBD1 (6 bases). The CDR3 contains 13 residues. Germline assignment: CDR1 LGHDT and CDR2 YNNKEL (reference sequence). Trimming cost V 3 bases and J 7 bases, with 7 bases left between them. Here the CDR3 reads CASSQGHNSPLHF. The CDR3 nucleotides are TGTGCCAGCAGCCAGGGACACAATTCACCCCTCCACTTT.

This clonotype was counted at least ten times. The J gene is TRBJ2-6, the V gene TRBV2; TRBD1 aligns across 12 bases. The CDR3 consists of 17 residues. Germline-derived CDR1 and CDR2 are SNHLY and FYNNEI. The V segment lost 7 bases and the J segment 2 bases; nucleotides outside the gene matches: 6. This CDR3 reads CASNPGQGAPGANVLTF. The DNA of the CDR3 is TGTGCCAGCAACCCGGGACAGGGGGCGCCTGGGGCCAACGTCCTGACTTTC.

About this clonotype: It is likely a read error, because the conserved phenylalanine at the end of the CDR3 is missing. The chain combines TRBV11-2 with TRBJ2-7; the D gene is possibly TRBD2 (6 bases). CDR3 length equals 15 residues. Germline V gene lookup returns CDR1 SGHAT and CDR2 FQNNGV. Trimming took 4 bases from V and 2 from J, leaving 15 bases between them. The CDR3 loop is CASSSNGGGTYEQYL. DNA for the CDR3: TGTGCCAGCAGCTCCAACGGGGGAGGTACCTACGAGCAGTACTTA.

Concerning this clonotype itself: This CDR3 fails to terminate in the conserved phenylalanine or tryptophan, so it likely reflects a read error. Because the CDR3's place on the DNA is in doubt, the DNA is left out and the CDR3 is given as listed by TCRdb. The chain links TRBV12-3 or TRBV12-4 to TRBJ2-4; the tabulated D call, TRBD2, remains unverified against the DNA. The CDR3 comprises 13 residues, both ends counted. CDR3 sequence reads: CASSLLYEQYFGP.

This clonotype has only a few counts. The DNA of the CDR3 is TGTGCCAGCTCACCACCTCCGGGAGACACCGGGGAGCTGTTTTTT. This codes for CASSPPPGDTGELFF. The chain combines TRBV18 with TRBJ2-2, with D possibly matching TRBD2 (6 bases). Germline CDR1 is KGHSH and CDR2 is LQKENI. The CDR3 is 15 amino acids. With 0 bases removed from V and 3 bases from J, the gap between germline ends came to 8 bases.

This clonotype has at least ten counts. This chain uses TRBV7-9 with TRBJ2-3, with 16 bases aligning to TRBD2. The germline gives CDR1 SEHNR, CDR2 FQNEAQ (reference sequence). The junction had 9 bases not matched to a gene; V was cut back by 6 bases and J by 3 bases. The CDR3 spans 18 residues. CDR3 sequence: CASRYGTSGRAATDTQYF. The CDR3 DNA sequence: TGTGCCAGCAGATACGGGACTAGCGGGAGGGCCGCGACAGATACGCAGTATTTT.

This clonotype has ten or more counts. The genes are TRBV7-9 and TRBJ2-2; 9 bases match TRBD1. The CDR3 consists of 15 residues. V lost 5 bases, J lost 6 bases, and 7 bases stayed unmatched. In germline, CDR1 is SEHNR, CDR2 FQNEAQ (reference sequence). CDR3 protein: CASSMYRGLAGELFF. CDR3 sequence (DNA): TGTGCCAGCAGCATGTACAGGGGGCTCGCCGGGGAGCTGTTTTTT.

There are many counts of this clonotype. This chain connects TRBV7-9 to TRBJ2-1; no clear D. V lost 3 bases, J lost 9 bases, and 3 bases lay in between. The CDR3 length is 10 residues. Germline V lookup: CDR1 SEHNR, CDR2 FQNEAQ (reference sequence). CDR3 loop: CASSFGEQFF. CDR3 DNA sequence: TGTGCCAGCAGCTTTGGTGAGCAGTTCTTC. The variable domain in full, completed from reference TRBV7-9 and TRBJ2-1, reads DTGVSQNPRHKITKRGQNVTFRCDPISEHNRLYWYRQTLGQGPEFLTYFQNEAQLEKSRLLSDRFSAERPKGSFSTLEIQRTEQGDSAMYLCASSFGEQFFGPGTRLTVL.

The chain joins TRBV20-1 to TRBJ2-1; D remains ambiguous. The CDR3 length is 14 residues. In germline, CDR1 is DFQATT, CDR2 SNEGSKA (reference sequence). V was trimmed by 1 base and J by 1 base, leaving 8 bases between them. The chain's CDR3 is CSARGVLSYNEQFF. CDR3 DNA: TGCAGTGCTAGAGGGGTTTTGTCCTACAATGAGCAGTTCTTC.

Ten or more counts support this clonotype. The V call is TRBV7-8, the J call TRBJ2-7; D could derive from TRBD1 or TRBD2 (5 bases each). The germline CDR1 and CDR2 sequences are SGHVS and FQNEAQ. The V gene lost 6 bases and the J gene lost 6 bases, with 15 bases spanning the gap. The CDR3 length is 13 residues. CDR3 in amino acids: CASRTGTHSEQYF. CDR3 nucleotide sequence: TGTGCCAGCAGAACCGGGACCCACAGCGAGCAGTACTTC.

The sample holds many counts of this clonotype. The chain joins TRBV7-9 to TRBJ2-3, with 12 nucleotides matching TRBD2. V dropped 5 bases and J dropped 0; count of bases not matched to a gene: 12. Germline V lookup: CDR1 SEHNR, CDR2 FQNEAQ (reference sequence). The CDR3 sequence is 19 residues long. CDR3 DNA: TGTGCCAGCAGCGCGAGACTAGCGGGAGAGTACCTTAGCACAGATACGCAGTATTTT. It codes for CASSARLAGEYLSTDTQYF.

V usage is TRBV5-1 and J usage is TRBJ1-4, with D possibly matching TRBD1 (5 bases). This CDR3 comprises 15 residues. Trimming pared 1 base from V and 4 bases from J, leaving 11 bases between. Germline CDR1 SGHRS, CDR2 YFSETQ. This CDR3 is CASSLQGRDNEKLFF. DNA of the CDR3: TGCGCCAGCAGCTTGCAGGGACGGGATAATGAAAAACTGTTTTTT.

Remarks on this clonotype: This may arise from a read error, as a much more abundant clone is one base away. The J gene is TRBJ2-1, the V gene TRBV20-1; TRBD2 aligns across 9 bases. The V gene's germline CDR1 is DFQATT and CDR2 SNEGSKA (reference sequence). The CDR3 runs 15 residues. The CDR3 spells CSARATSGSYDEQFF. The CDR3 coding sequence is TGCAGTGCTAGAGCGACTAGCGGCTCCTACGATGAGCAGTTCTTC.

This clonotype occurred a few times. The rearrangement uses TRBV5-4 and TRBJ2-1; D unclear. V was clipped by 1 base and J by 4 bases, with 12 bases between them. CDR3 size: 15 residues. Germline-derived CDR1 and CDR2 are SGHNT and YYREEE (reference sequence). CDR3 bases: TGTGCCAGCAGCTTGATGGCAAGCCTATACAATGAGCAGTTCTTC. It specifies CASSLMASLYNEQFF. The full variable domain, its missing parts supplied by reference TRBV5-4 and TRBJ2-1, is ETGVTQSPTHLIKTRGQQVTLRCSSQSGHNTVSWYQQALGQGPQFIFQYYREEENGRGNFPPRFSGLQFPNYSSELNVNALELDDSALYLCASSLMASLYNEQFFGPGTRLTVL.

The sample holds many counts of this clonotype. V gene TRBV5-1 combines with J gene TRBJ1-2, with a possible D match to TRBD1 (5 bases). The germline gives CDR1 SGHRS, CDR2 YFSETQ. This CDR3 is 17 amino acids long. Trimming cost V 4 bases and J 0 bases, with 19 bases left between them. In DNA, the CDR3 is TGCGCCAGCAGCGAACCCGGGCCGGGGGGATCTAACTATGGCTACACCTTC. Protein product: CASSEPGPGGSNYGYTF.

There are many counts of this clonotype. The J gene is TRBJ2-3, the V gene TRBV20-1, with 7 bases lining up with TRBD2. Germline V gene sequence: CDR1 DFQATT, CDR2 SNEGSKA (reference sequence). Unmatched junction bases numbered 17, after V lost 1 base and J lost 1 base. The length of the CDR3 is 19 residues. The CDR3 bases are TGCAGTGCTAGAGGAGGGCTAGCGGAAGGAGGAAGGGGCACAGATACGCAGTATTTT. Translation gives CSARGGLAEGGRGTDTQYF.

This chain uses TRBV27 with TRBJ2-2; the D gene could be TRBD1 or TRBD2 (6 bases each). Trimming took off 1 base at V and 4 bases at J, with 10 bases between the two ends. The CDR3 has 15 residues. The V gene's germline CDR1 is MNHEY and CDR2 SMNVEV (reference sequence). In DNA, the CDR3 is TGTGCCAGCAGTTTATGGGGGGCCGGCACCGGGGAGCTGTTTTTT. Translated: CASSLWGAGTGELFF.

This clonotype was detected a few times. The chain carries TRBV7-9 and TRBJ2-5; possible D gene TRBD1, 5 bases. Trimming shortened V by 5 bases and J by 2 bases, and 15 bases separated the two germline ends. Germline loops: CDR1 SEHNR, CDR2 FQNEAQ (reference sequence). The CDR3 is 15 amino acids. CDR3 sequence (DNA): TGTGCCAGCAGCCCAGGCACAGGCCTTCAAGAGACCCAGTACTTC. It yields the protein CASSPGTGLQETQYF.

This clonotype was detected many times. The chain has TRBV11-2 and TRBJ2-7; 8 bases match TRBD1. Trimming took 5 bases from V and 3 from J; bases not matched to a gene: 3. Germline V gene sequence: CDR1 SGHAT, CDR2 FQNNGV. The CDR3 contains 13 residues. The CDR3 DNA follows: TGTGCCAGCAGCCAAGGACAGGGCTACGAGCAGTACTTC. Translated: CASSQGQGYEQYF.

This clonotype was seen ten or more times. V is TRBV2 and J is TRBJ2-3, with D possibly matching TRBD1 (5 bases). Germline-derived CDR1 and CDR2 are SNHLY and FYNNEI. V lost 8 bases and J lost 0, with 15 bases in between. The CDR3 runs 15 residues. CDR3 nucleotide sequence: TGTGCCAGCCTCATGCAGGGCCTTAGCACAGATACGCAGTATTTT. Its translation is CASLMQGLSTDTQYF.

The chain is built from TRBV6-1 and TRBJ2-1; TRBD2 aligns across 11 bases. Per germline, CDR1 MNHNS and CDR2 SASEGT. The V and J ends lost 5 bases and 5 bases, in that order; junction bases with no gene match: 5. The CDR3 sequence is 15 residues long. The CDR3 coding sequence is TGTGCCAGCAGTCCACGACTAGCGGGACACAATGAGCAGTTCTTC. Translating it yields CASSPRLAGHNEQFF.

The CDR3: CASSLGWGYSPLHF. CDR3 DNA: TGTGCCAGCAGTTTGGGATGGGGTTATTCACCCCTCCACTTT. The chain uses TRBV12-3 or TRBV12-4 and TRBJ1-6; D gene unclear. The CDR3 sequence is 14 residues long. The V end was cut by 3 bases, the J end by 8 bases, with 11 bases between.